The clone carrying this T cell receptor beta chain was counted at least ten times. In the same sample, other DNA sequences code for this CDR3. These data originate in a study of shared clonotypes between healthy human individuals. An assay was performed, and its level was deep. The protocol was immunoSEQ multiplex PCR, while the TCRdb copy is restricted to in-frame clones and leaves out a portion. The table records almost 700,000 clones, roughly 94% of them present only once. In the naive CD8 group, cells lacked CD45RO and were positively selected for CCR7, so terminally differentiated effector memory CD45RA+ cells were left out. With 5 bases clipped from V and 3 bases from J, the junction kept 4 bases outside the gene matches. CDR1 and CDR2 from the germline V gene are SGHRS and YFSETQ. The CDR3 runs to 14 residues.

The sequence came from a young man in good health. Input material: naive CD8+ T cells sorted from blood. V is TRBV5-1 and J is TRBJ2-3, with TRBD1 identical over 9 bases. The CDR3 coding sequence is TGCGCCAGCAGAGGACAGGGGATAACAGATACGCAGTATTTT. Its translation is CASRGQGITDTQYF.